These T cell receptor beta chains were read from a single sample in a study of blood T cell repertoires in COVID-19. Assay used: immunoSEQ multiplex PCR; TCRdb lists only in-frame clones, some missing. The table includes about 480,000 clones, about 91% detected once. The sample taken for sequencing was peripheral blood. All receptors come from a woman aged 45-59 years with COVID-19, enrolled during active disease. Each CDR3 is given with its conserved first and last residue. D genes are given only for firm matches. Size is stated for part of the rows, as once, few or many counts, or as a class when the clone is expanded.

v_call	j_call	clone_size	d_call	cdr3_aa	cdr3_nt
TRBV9	TRBJ2-7	NA	TRBD1	CASSQGTQGDEQYF	TGTGCCAGCTCCCAAGGAACGCAGGGGGACGAGCAGTACTTC
TRBV11-3	TRBJ2-2	NA	NA	CASSFSSAGELFF	TGTGCCAGCAGCTTTAGTAGCGCCGGGGAGCTGTTTTTT
TRBV9	TRBJ1-6	NA	TRBD1	CARSDGQDNSPLHF	TGTGCCAGATCAGACGGACAGGACAATTCACCCCTCCACTTT
TRBV5-1	TRBJ1-6	NA	NA	CASSLGEGRGSFLAYNSPLHF	TGCGCCAGCAGCTTGGGCGAGGGTCGGGGTTCATTCCTCGCCTATAATTCACCCCTCCACTTT
TRBV5-8	TRBJ1-1	NA	TRBD1	CASSFASTGATEAFF	TGTGCCAGCAGCTTCGCCTCGACAGGGGCCACTGAAGCTTTCTTT
TRBV5-5	TRBJ1-1	NA	TRBD1	CASTRQGMNTEAFF	TGTGCCAGCACCCGACAGGGGATGAACACTGAAGCTTTCTTT
TRBV7-2	TRBJ1-4	once	TRBD1	CASSPRGTGDNEKLFF	TGTGCCAGCAGCCCGAGAGGGACAGGGGATAATGAAAAACTGTTTTTT
TRBV11-2	TRBJ2-4	NA	NA	CASSLEGLSIQYF	TGTGCCAGCAGCTTAGAGGGCCTGAGCATTCAGTACTTC
TRBV27	TRBJ2-5	NA	TRBD1	CASSLIQGAWETQYF	TGTGCCAGCAGTTTGATCCAGGGGGCCTGGGAGACCCAGTACTTC
TRBV7-8	TRBJ1-1	NA	TRBD1	CASSLSNRGSYTEAFF	TGTGCCAGCAGCTTAAGTAACAGGGGGTCCTACACTGAAGCTTTCTTT
TRBV27	TRBJ2-1	NA	TRBD2	CASSPGGGPYNEQFF	TGTGCCAGCAGTCCCGGGGGGGGCCCCTACAATGAGCAGTTCTTC
TRBV5-1	TRBJ2-1	NA	TRBD2	CASSLATRGSSYNEQFF	TGCGCCAGCAGCTTGGCCACGCGGGGGAGCTCCTACAATGAGCAGTTCTTC
TRBV3-1/TRBV3-2	TRBJ2-7	NA	TRBD2	CASSQPGTSVYEQYF	TGTGCCAGCAGCCAACCTGGGACTAGCGTCTACGAGCAGTACTTC